This entry lists 5 T cell receptor beta chains sequenced from one sample in a study of blood T cell repertoires in COVID-19. Profiling relied on immunoSEQ multiplex PCR, and the TCRdb table lists in-frame clones only, not all of them. The sample includes about 98,000 clones, around 90% of them seen just once. The specimen was peripheral blood. All receptors derive from a man younger than 35 with acute or convalescent COVID-19.

The chain couples TRBV7-9 to TRBJ2-5, with TRBD2 matching over 13 bases. Germline V CDR1 and CDR2: SEHNR, FQNEAQ (reference sequence). The ends lost 6 bases at V and 4 bases at J; junction bases unmatched: 2. The length of the CDR3 is 14 residues. The CDR3 DNA sequence: TGTGCCAGCAGTACTAGCGGGAGGGGAGAGACCCAGTACTTC. It translates to CASSTSGRGETQYF.

The J gene is TRBJ2-2, the V gene TRBV3-1 (or the pseudogene TRBV3-2); D may be TRBD2 (7 bases). With 8 bases removed from V and 2 bases from J, the gap between germline ends came to 12 bases. This CDR3 contains 14 residues. Germline V gives CDR1 LGHDT, CDR2 YNNKEL (reference sequence). The CDR3 DNA is TGTGCCAGCCGGGGGGCGTTAAACACCGGGGAGCTGTTTTTT. Amino acid sequence: CASRGALNTGELFF.

The V and J genes are TRBV11-3 and TRBJ2-1; D possibly corresponds to TRBD1 (6 bases). The CDR3 spans 15 residues. CDR1 and CDR2 (germline): SGHNT, YENEEA. Trimming cost V 0 bases and J 6 bases, with 12 bases left between them. The CDR3 reads CASSLEQGVRNEQFF. Here the CDR3 DNA reads TGTGCCAGCAGCTTAGAACAGGGTGTGCGCAATGAGCAGTTCTTC.

Only a few counts were recorded for this clone. The chain joins TRBV6-4 to TRBJ2-5; no clear D gene. This CDR3 has 12 residues. CDR1 and CDR2 (germline): MRHNA, SNTAGT. V was clipped by 4 bases and J by 5 bases, with 8 bases between them. CDR3 sequence (DNA): TGTGCCAGCAGTGTGGCGAGGGAGACCCAGTACTTC. Translation gives CASSVARETQYF.

This clone appeared a few times. J is TRBJ2-5 and V is TRBV18; a possible D gene is TRBD2 (5 bases). With 6 bases removed from V and 5 bases from J, the gap between germline ends came to 13 bases. The CDR3 has 13 amino acids. CDR1 is KGHSH, CDR2 LQKENI, per germline. CDR3 nucleotide sequence: TGTGCCAGCTCCACGGGGAAGGCTGAGACCCAGTACTTC. Translated: CASSTGKAETQYF.